The present TCR beta chain was sequenced within a study of vaccination effects on CD4 cells after COVID-19. Isolating CD4+ T cells followed ten to eleven days of culture. Vaccination of participants consisted of two doses of either the BNT162b2 or mRNA-1273 vaccine. Turning to this clone: Its antigen is undetermined.

The CDR3 contains 17 residues. CDR1 is LGHNA, CDR2 YSLEER, per germline. V shed 0 bases and J 7 bases; nucleotides not matched to a gene: 9. Clones were read by immunoSEQ multiplex PCR, and TCRdb kept only the in-frame ones, dropping some. The profile shows more than 60,000 clones, roughly 74% of them singletons. Study-wide findings and caveats: The study dataset contains few convalescent patients and includes no early post-infection timepoints.

The sequence came from a human donor who received a COVID-19 vaccine. This specimen consisted of CD4+ T cells from PBMCs cultured without peptide, obtained after COVID-19 vaccination. V is TRBV4-3 and J is TRBJ1-6; 7 bases map to TRBD1. CDR3 sequence (DNA): TGCGCCAGCAGCCAAGATCAATTAGGCAGGGGGAATTCACCCCTCCACTTT. It translates to CASSQDQLGRGNSPLHF.